Listed below are T cell receptor beta chains from one sample, sequenced in a study of shared clonotypes between healthy human individuals. Measured with immunoSEQ multiplex PCR; TCRdb has only the in-frame clones, and not every one. The sample has fewer than 200,000 clones, 85% to 95% seen once; the top ten hold roughly 0.07%. The sample consisted of naive CD4+ T cells sorted from blood. The receptors here all came from a woman aged 25 to 45 in good health. CDR3s include the opening cysteine and the closing phenylalanine or tryptophan. Each record gives: V gene, D gene, clone size, J gene, CDR3 protein, CDR3 DNA. A D gene is named only where the DNA matches it firmly. Size is stated for part of the rows, as once, few or many counts, or as a class when the clone is expanded.

TRBV10-1	TRBD2	.	TRBJ2-2	CASSVLAGGKFTGELFF	TGCGCCAGCAGTGTACTAGCGGGAGGAAAGTTTACCGGGGAGCTGTTTTTT
TRBV5-1	.	.	TRBJ2-5	CASSLAVDGRTLYF	TGCGCCAGCAGCTTGGCCGTGGACGGACGGACCCTGTACTTC
TRBV7-6	.	.	TRBJ1-1	CASSTDFRTEAFF	TGTGCCAGCAGCACCGATTTTCGCACTGAAGCTTTCTTT
TRBV6-6	.	.	TRBJ1-1	CASSYEPTSTAFEAFF	TGTGCCAGCAGTTACGAACCTACATCAACAGCCTTTGAAGCTTTCTTT
TRBV19	.	.	TRBJ2-6	CASSIDAPGANVLTF	TGTGCCAGTAGTATAGACGCTCCTGGGGCCAACGTCCTGACTTTC
TRBV28	TRBD1	once	TRBJ2-7	CASSIFGQGQGSEQYF	TGTGCCAGCAGTATCTTCGGACAGGGGCAGGGAAGCGAGCAGTACTTC
TRBV21-1	.	.	TRBJ1-4	CASSRAGTENEKLFF	TGTGCCAGCAGCCGGGCCGGGACAGAGAATGAAAAACTGTTTTTT
TRBV30	.	.	TRBJ1-6	CAWSVTGGPNSPLHF	TGTGCCTGGAGTGTGACGGGGGGGCCGAATTCACCCCTCCACTTT
TRBV6-5	TRBD1	.	TRBJ1-3	CASSYSRQGGNTIYF	TGTGCCAGCAGTTACTCGAGACAGGGAGGAAACACCATATATTTT
TRBV5-8	.	.	TRBJ1-5	CASSLGQISNQPQHF	TGTGCCAGCAGCTTGGGTCAGATTAGCAATCAGCCCCAGCATTTT
TRBV18	TRBD1	.	TRBJ2-5	CASSPNSGTGGKETQYF	TGTGCCAGCTCACCCAATTCCGGGACAGGGGGAAAAGAGACCCAGTACTTC
TRBV5-1	TRBD2	.	TRBJ2-7	CASSSWTSGTYEQYF	TGCGCCAGCAGCTCCTGGACTAGCGGGACATACGAGCAGTACTTC
TRBV10-2	.	.	TRBJ2-6	CASSAQDSGANVLTF	TGCGCCAGCAGCGCACAGGACTCTGGGGCCAACGTCCTGACTTTC
TRBV18	TRBD2	.	TRBJ2-7	CASSPSGSYEQYF	TGTGCCAGCTCACCTAGCGGGAGTTACGAGCAGTACTTC
TRBV2	TRBD1	.	TRBJ1-1	CASSGVVQGGTEAFF	TGTGCCAGCAGTGGTGTGGTTCAGGGGGGAACTGAAGCTTTCTTT
TRBV28	TRBD1	.	TRBJ1-2	CASSFTEQGFGYTF	TGTGCCAGCAGTTTTACAGAACAGGGGTTTGGCTACACCTTC
TRBV5-4	.	.	TRBJ2-7	CASSLSREQYF	TGTGCCAGCAGCTTATCGAGGGAGCAGTACTTC
TRBV5-1	.	.	TRBJ2-6	CASSLGSGANVLTF	TGCGCCAGCAGCTTGGGAAGCGGGGCCAACGTCCTGACTTTC
TRBV19	.	.	TRBJ2-7	CASSIEPGAAYEQYF	TGTGCCAGTAGTATAGAACCTGGGGCGGCCTACGAGCAGTACTTC
TRBV28	TRBD2	.	TRBJ2-1	CASRAGGAGGPESSYNEQFF	TGTGCCAGCAGGGCCGGGGGAGCGGGAGGCCCCGAGAGCTCCTACAATGAGCAGTTCTTC
TRBV28	TRBD1	.	TRBJ2-6	CASSFRGTGANVLTF	TGTGCCAGCAGTTTCAGGGGGACCGGGGCCAACGTCCTGACTTTC
TRBV28	TRBD2	.	TRBJ2-7	CASSFSSAGALWEQYF	TGTGCCAGCAGTTTTTCGTCAGCGGGAGCCCTCTGGGAGCAGTACTTC
TRBV28	TRBD1	.	TRBJ2-7	CASRRTGRSYEQYF	TGTGCCAGCAGACGGACAGGGAGATCCTACGAGCAGTACTTC
TRBV18	.	.	TRBJ2-7	CASSPLDTSYEQYF	TGTGCCAGCTCACCACTGGACACTTCCTACGAGCAGTACTTC
TRBV28	TRBD2	.	TRBJ2-1	CASSLRLAGVNEQFF	TGTGCCAGCAGTTTACGACTAGCGGGAGTCAACGAGCAGTTCTTC
TRBV5-1	TRBD2	.	TRBJ2-5	CASSSSISGMKETQYF	TGCGCCAGCAGCTCCTCGATCAGCGGGATGAAAGAGACCCAGTACTTC
TRBV7-9	.	.	TRBJ2-6	CASGNSGANVLTF	TGTGCCAGTGGAAACTCTGGGGCCAACGTCCTGACTTTC
TRBV5-1	.	.	TRBJ2-7	CASSLVSGKHEQYF	TGCGCCAGCAGCTTGGTTTCAGGGAAGCACGAGCAGTACTTC
TRBV19	.	.	TRBJ2-3	CASRVSSDYTDTQYF	TGTGCCAGCCGGGTGTCTAGCGATTACACAGATACGCAGTATTTT
TRBV7-3	.	.	TRBJ2-7	CASSLGGLNEQYF	TGTGCCAGCAGCTTAGGAGGGTTAAACGAGCAGTACTTC
TRBV25-1	.	.	TRBJ1-1	CASSRQGGSAFF	TGTGCCAGCAGTCGACAAGGGGGATCGGCTTTCTTT
TRBV7-2	.	.	TRBJ1-3	CASSIGNTIYF	TGTGCCAGCAGCATAGGAAACACCATATATTTT
TRBV11-3	TRBD1	.	TRBJ2-1	CASSSSGGPQFF	TGTGCCAGCAGCTCCTCAGGGGGTCCTCAGTTCTTC
TRBV6-1	.	.	TRBJ1-1	CASSEYRDGTEAFF	TGTGCCAGCAGTGAATACCGGGACGGCACTGAAGCTTTCTTT
TRBV7-2	.	.	TRBJ2-4	CASSLAQGTIQYF	TGTGCCAGCAGCTTAGCACAGGGAACCATTCAGTACTTC
TRBV5-1	TRBD2	.	TRBJ2-7	CASSVSGVTYEQYF	TGCGCCAGCAGCGTAAGCGGGGTTACCTACGAGCAGTACTTC
TRBV27	TRBD2	.	TRBJ2-7	CASSFVAGVSYEQYF	TGTGCCAGCAGTTTTGTTGCGGGAGTGTCCTACGAGCAGTACTTC
TRBV7-9	.	.	TRBJ2-1	CASSVGLSDPYNEQFF	TGTGCCAGCAGCGTAGGGCTCTCCGACCCCTACAATGAGCAGTTCTTC
TRBV28	TRBD2	.	TRBJ2-5	CASSRLTTSGQETQYF	TGTGCCAGCAGCCGCCTCACTACTAGCGGGCAAGAGACCCAGTACTTC
TRBV7-9	.	.	TRBJ1-1	CASNSGGGITEAFF	TGTGCCAGCAATTCGGGCGGGGGAATCACTGAAGCTTTCTTT
TRBV7-9	.	.	TRBJ2-5	CASSLPSGAVETQYF	TGTGCCAGCAGCTTACCCTCTGGGGCTGTGGAGACCCAGTACTTC
TRBV5-4	.	.	TRBJ2-7	CASSLAGLNYEQYF	TGTGCCAGCTCTCTGGCGGGATTAAACTACGAGCAGTACTTC
TRBV27	TRBD2	.	TRBJ2-1	CASSQWTSGGYNEQFF	TGTGCCAGCAGTCAATGGACTAGCGGGGGATACAATGAGCAGTTCTTC
TRBV28	.	.	TRBJ1-6	CASSLLSSYNSPLHF	TGTGCCAGCAGTTTATTGAGCTCCTATAATTCACCCCTCCACTTT
TRBV5-1	TRBD2	.	TRBJ2-7	CASSLAQALPIAGIEQYF	TGCGCCAGCAGCTTGGCCCAGGCCCTTCCGATAGCGGGAATCGAGCAGTACTTC
TRBV19	.	.	TRBJ1-6	CASSIDRKGQNNSPLHF	TGTGCCAGTAGTATAGATCGGAAGGGACAAAATAATTCACCCCTCCACTTT
TRBV19	.	.	TRBJ2-5	CASSMEYF	TGTGCCAGTAGTATGGAGTACTTC
TRBV6-5	.	.	TRBJ2-7	CASTEGYEQYF	TGTGCCAGCACGGAGGGCTACGAGCAGTACTTC
TRBV2	.	.	TRBJ2-1	CASPRNNEQFF	TGTGCCAGCCCCCGGAACAATGAGCAGTTCTTC
TRBV2	TRBD1	.	TRBJ2-1	CASMMDRSSYNEQFF	TGTGCCAGCATGATGGACAGGAGCTCCTACAATGAGCAGTTCTTC
TRBV28	.	.	TRBJ2-7	CASSPFPFSGRRSYEQYF	TGTGCCAGCAGTCCTTTCCCGTTTTCAGGGAGACGCTCCTACGAGCAGTACTTC
TRBV5-1	TRBD2	once	TRBJ2-1	CASSLGLAGVANEQFF	TGCGCCAGCAGCCTGGGACTAGCGGGAGTAGCGAATGAGCAGTTCTTC
TRBV18	TRBD1	.	TRBJ2-5	CASSPTYRGTQETQYF	TGTGCCAGCTCACCGACATACAGGGGCACCCAAGAGACCCAGTACTTC
TRBV18	.	few	TRBJ2-7	CASSPPGRSVYEQYF	TGTGCCAGCTCACCACCGGGGCGTTCGGTCTACGAGCAGTACTTC
TRBV11-3	.	.	TRBJ2-5	CASRRRRERETQYF	TGTGCCAGCAGAAGAAGGAGGGAGCGAGAGACCCAGTACTTC